These 9 T cell receptor beta chains came from one sample sequenced in a study of brain T cells in children with intractable seizures. Sequenced by immunoSEQ multiplex PCR; TCRdb stores in-frame clones only, minus some. Among approximately 110,000 clones listed, roughly 94% were seen once. The input for sequencing was peripheral blood, taken at surgery. The receptors stem from a boy younger than two with hemimegalencephaly and intractable seizures.

The table lists this clone with a count of one. This chain joins TRBV7-7 and TRBJ2-1, with 10 bases fitting TRBD2. The CDR3 has 15 residues. After removal of 5 bases from V and 5 bases from J, the junction contained 6 bases not matched to a gene. Germline V gene data show CDR1 as SSHAT and CDR2 as FNYEAQ (reference sequence). The CDR3 loop is CASSPLAGANNEQFF. The CDR3 DNA is TGTGCCAGCAGCCCTCTAGCGGGAGCTAACAATGAGCAGTTCTTC.

The chain links TRBV18 to TRBJ2-7; the D gene is possibly TRBD1 (6 bases). CDR1 KGHSH and CDR2 LQKENI come from the germline V gene. The length of the CDR3 is 14 residues. Trimming left V 1 base short and J 0 bases short, with 7 bases between. CDR3 in amino acids: CASSPRGPSYEQYF. The CDR3 region has the DNA TGTGCCAGCTCACCACGGGGGCCCTCCTACGAGCAGTACTTC.

The chain joins TRBV4-3 to TRBJ2-1, with D possibly TRBD1 on 5 matching bases. Trimming pared 0 bases from V and 3 bases from J, leaving 12 bases between. Per germline, CDR1 LGHNA and CDR2 YSLEER. This CDR3 has 16 amino acids. The CDR3 nucleotides are TGCGCCAGCAGCCAAGAAGTGAAGGGGTACTACAATGAGCAGTTCTTC. Amino acids: CASSQEVKGYYNEQFF.

This chain links TRBV6-1 with TRBJ2-3; 14 nucleotides match TRBD2. In germline, CDR1 is MNHNS, CDR2 SASEGT. J gave up 0 bases and V 3 bases, and 5 bases lay outside the gene matches. The CDR3 covers 18 residues. This CDR3 reads CASSDPGTSGSSTDTQYF. The CDR3, as DNA: TGTGCCAGCAGTGATCCCGGGACTAGCGGGAGTAGCACAGATACGCAGTATTTT.

This chain connects TRBV30 to TRBJ1-4; D is uncertain. The CDR3 loop spans 17 amino acids. V was pared by 4 bases and J by 0 bases, with 18 bases between. Germline V CDR1 and CDR2: GTSNPN, SVGIG (reference sequence). The CDR3 region is CAWTPPRERATNEKLFF. As DNA, the CDR3 is TGTGCCTGGACCCCCCCTCGGGAGCGGGCAACTAATGAAAAACTGTTTTTT.

The genes are TRBV4-1 and TRBJ1-3; no clear D gene. Germline V gene data show CDR1 as MGHRA and CDR2 as YSYEKL. Trimming took 2 bases from V and 0 from J, leaving 8 bases between them. CDR3 length: 15 amino acids. The CDR3 region is CASSQNRVSGNTIYF. The CDR3, as DNA: TGCGCCAGCAGCCAAAATCGGGTCTCTGGAAACACCATATATTTT.

J is TRBJ1-4 and V is TRBV7-2; 7 bases align to TRBD1. Trimming took 4 bases from V and 8 from J; bases not matched to a gene: 10. The CDR3 spans 15 residues. The germline V gene has CDR1 SGHTA and CDR2 FQGNSA. Written as DNA, the CDR3 is TGTGCCAGCAGCTCCCAGACAGGGTCAGGCGAAAAACTGTTTTTT. Its translation: CASSSQTGSGEKLFF.

The chain recombines TRBV29-1 with TRBJ2-3, with D possibly called TRBD1 or TRBD2 (5 bases each). Germline V gene sequence: CDR1 SQVTM, CDR2 ANQGSEA. Trimming took off 4 bases at V and 6 bases at J, with 20 bases between the two ends. The CDR3 length is 15 residues. DNA of the CDR3: TGCAGCGTTGTCGAATGGTTGGGGGTTCCCGATACGCAGTATTTT. Its protein is CSVVEWLGVPDTQYF.

The J gene is TRBJ2-2, the V gene TRBV27, with 7 bases fitting TRBD2. The ends lost 1 base at V and 4 bases at J; junction bases unmatched: 9. The CDR3 spans 17 residues. Germline V gene lookup returns CDR1 MNHEY and CDR2 SMNVEV (reference sequence). CDR3 sequence reads: CASSLFWASGITGELFF. The CDR3 region has the DNA TGTGCCAGCAGTTTATTTTGGGCTAGCGGTATCACCGGGGAGCTGTTTTTT.